This T cell receptor beta chain was documented in a study of identifying expanded T cells in peripheral blood. In regard to this clone: Its target is unknown.

Germline-derived CDR1 and CDR2 are KGHSY and FQNENV. Trimming cost V 4 bases and J 4 bases, with 14 bases left between them. The CDR3 spans 15 residues. Study findings and constraints: Differentially abundant clones: around 1.1 between replicates, approximately 15 at roughly 15 days, 19 to 20 at four. Two-week clone count variance significantly increased as total template count grew.

TCRdb's copy holds only in-frame clones and misses some; the assay was immunoSEQ multiplex PCR. The repertoire holds roughly 100,000 clones, more than 70% seen once, with less than 15% in the top ten. No infections or other immune events were documented during collection. The sample comprised blood. This sequence joins TRBV16 and TRBJ2-1; D is uncertain. This sequence originates from a person between 18 and 70 years old in good health. CDR3 protein: CASSPGEIRYNEQFF. CDR3 coding DNA: TGTGCCAGCAGCCCTGGTGAAATTAGGTACAATGAGCAGTTCTTC.